The clone carrying this T cell receptor (beta chain) appeared a few times. Its specificity is unknown. This sample was taken from a study of beta chain features in type 1 diabetes. Study conclusions and caveats: Among patients with Type 1 diabetes, TCRB CDR3s were moderately but significantly shorter in every one of the four CD4+ subsets. A definitive answer on HLA type influencing TCRB rearrangement was not reached here.

TCRB transcripts that were expressed got sequenced, as all of the isolated RNA had been reverse transcribed. Produced via immunoSEQ multiplex PCR; TCRdb's table is partial and in-frame only. In the table there are 600,000 to 700,000 clones, 9.5% to 15% of which are singletons. A sort by CD45RO/CCR7/CD25/CD127/CD95/CD27 yielded CD4+ naive, central memory, regulatory and stem cell-like memory cells. The origin of this receptor is a man aged 30 to 39 with type 1 diabetes. The sequencing input was naive CD4+ T cells from blood.

This chain's CDR3 is CAISEMAGGLTDTQYF. The CDR3 DNA reads TGTGCCATCAGTGAAATGGCGGGGGGCCTCACAGATACGCAGTATTTT. The chain uses TRBV10-3 and TRBJ2-3, with TRBD2 matching 8 bases. Losses at the gene ends were 3 bases for V and 2 bases for J; bases not matched to a gene: 7. The germline V gene encodes CDR1 ENHRY and CDR2 SYGVKD. This CDR3 has 16 amino acids.